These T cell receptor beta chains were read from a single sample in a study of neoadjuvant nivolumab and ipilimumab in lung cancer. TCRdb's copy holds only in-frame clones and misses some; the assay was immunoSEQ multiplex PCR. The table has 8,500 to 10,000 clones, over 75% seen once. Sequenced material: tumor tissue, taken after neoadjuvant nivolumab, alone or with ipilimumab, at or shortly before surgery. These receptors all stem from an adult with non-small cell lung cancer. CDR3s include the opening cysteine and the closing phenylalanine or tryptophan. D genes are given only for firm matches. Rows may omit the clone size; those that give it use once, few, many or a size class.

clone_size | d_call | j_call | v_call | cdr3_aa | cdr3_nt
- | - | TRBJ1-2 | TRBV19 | CASREGTQRYTF | TGTGCCAGTAGGGAAGGCACCCAACGCTACACCTTC
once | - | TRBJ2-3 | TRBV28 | CASSSNTDTQYF | TGTGCCAGCAGCTCCAACACAGATACGCAGTATTTT
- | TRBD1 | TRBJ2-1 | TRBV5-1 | CASSLDTDREYNEQFF | TGCGCCAGCAGCTTGGATACGGACAGGGAGTACAATGAGCAGTTCTTC
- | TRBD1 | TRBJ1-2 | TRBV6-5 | CASSEQGVYYGYTF | TGTGCCAGCAGTGAACAGGGGGTTTACTATGGCTACACCTTC
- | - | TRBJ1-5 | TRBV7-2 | CASSAQGYSNQPQHF | TGTGCCAGCAGCGCACAGGGCTATAGCAATCAGCCCCAGCATTTT
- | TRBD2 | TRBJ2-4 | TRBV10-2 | CASSLASGGNIQYF | TGCGCCAGCAGTTTGGCTAGCGGGGGAAACATTCAGTACTTC
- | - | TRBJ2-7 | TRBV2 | CASSVSSEQYF | TGTGCCAGCAGTGTTAGCAGCGAGCAGTACTTC
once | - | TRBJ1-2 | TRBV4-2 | CASSREAGGGYTF | TGTGCCAGCAGCCGAGAGGCGGGGGGTGGCTACACCTTC
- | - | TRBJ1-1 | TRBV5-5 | CASSLGWIGGTEAFF | TGTGCCAGCAGCTTGGGCTGGATAGGAGGCACTGAAGCTTTCTTT
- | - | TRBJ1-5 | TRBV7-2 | CASSLRGDQPQHF | TGTGCCAGCAGCTTGAGGGGAGATCAGCCCCAGCATTTT
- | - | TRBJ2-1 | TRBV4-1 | CASSQSISASYNEQFF | TGCGCCAGCAGCCAATCGATCTCCGCGTCCTACAATGAGCAGTTCTTC
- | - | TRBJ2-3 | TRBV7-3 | CASSPGYGTLYTDTQYF | TGTGCCAGCAGCCCAGGGTACGGGACTCTATACACAGATACGCAGTATTTT
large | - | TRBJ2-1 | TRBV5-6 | CASSLPPHRASYNEQFF | TGTGCCAGCAGCTTGCCCCCGCACAGGGCCTCCTACAATGAGCAGTTCTTC
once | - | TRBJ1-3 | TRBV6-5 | CASSYGVRTSGNTIYF | TGTGCCAGCAGTTACGGGGTGAGGACTTCTGGAAACACCATATATTTT
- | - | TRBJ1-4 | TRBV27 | CASSYSITANEKLFF | TGTGCCAGCAGTTACAGCATAACGGCGAATGAAAAACTGTTTTTT
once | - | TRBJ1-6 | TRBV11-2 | CASSLDKGGSPLHF | TGTGCCAGCAGCTTAGATAAGGGGGGGTCACCCCTCCACTTT
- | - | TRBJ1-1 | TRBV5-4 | CASSLGPMGTEAFF | TGTGCCAGCAGCTTGGGCCCAATGGGGACTGAAGCTTTCTTT
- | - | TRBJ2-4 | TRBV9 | CASSALERWGIQYF | TGTGCCAGCAGCGCCCTGGAACGTTGGGGCATTCAGTACTTC
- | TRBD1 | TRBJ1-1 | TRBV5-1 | CASSLGQGDMNTEAFF | TGCGCCAGCAGCTTGGGACAGGGGGATATGAACACTGAAGCTTTCTTT
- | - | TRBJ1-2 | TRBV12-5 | CASGPGQSFYGYTF | TGTGCTAGTGGCCCAGGACAGAGTTTCTATGGCTACACCTTC
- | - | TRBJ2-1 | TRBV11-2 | CASSGWAYNEQFF | TGTGCCAGCAGCGGCTGGGCCTACAATGAGCAGTTCTTC
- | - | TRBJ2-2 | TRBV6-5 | CASSRGGNTGELFF | TGTGCCAGCAGCAGGGGGGGAAACACCGGGGAGCTGTTTTTT
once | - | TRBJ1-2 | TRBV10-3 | CAISPQKGAYGYTF | TGTGCCATCAGCCCACAGAAAGGGGCTTACGGCTACACCTTC
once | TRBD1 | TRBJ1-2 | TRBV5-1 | CASSLDIRDSTGYTF | TGCGCCAGCAGCCTCGATATACGGGACAGTACTGGCTACACCTTC
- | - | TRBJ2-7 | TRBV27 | CASSIGQSYEQYF | TGTGCCAGCAGTATCGGACAATCCTACGAGCAGTACTTC
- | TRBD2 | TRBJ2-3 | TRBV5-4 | CASSRGTSGWDTQYF | TGTGCCAGCAGCCGAGGGACTAGCGGTTGGGATACGCAGTATTTT
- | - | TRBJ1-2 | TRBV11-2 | CASSLDPDSYYGYTF | TGTGCCAGCAGCTTAGACCCGGACAGTTACTATGGCTACACCTTC
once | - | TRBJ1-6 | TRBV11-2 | CASSFLSNSPLHF | TGTGCCAGCAGCTTCCTCTCCAATTCACCCCTCCACTTT
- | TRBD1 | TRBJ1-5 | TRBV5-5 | CASSYLPGQGNVGGQPQHF | TGTGCCAGCAGTTATCTTCCGGGACAGGGAAATGTCGGTGGTCAGCCCCAGCATTTT
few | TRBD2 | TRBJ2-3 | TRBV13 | CASRLGGGSTDTQYF | TGTGCCAGCAGACTGGGGGGAGGGAGCACAGATACGCAGTATTTT
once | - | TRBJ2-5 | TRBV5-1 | CASSLGGIQETQYF | TGCGCCAGCAGCTTGGGGGGGATTCAAGAGACCCAGTACTTC
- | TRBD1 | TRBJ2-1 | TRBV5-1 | CASSSLIRGGQGFNEQFF | TGCGCCAGCAGCTCCTTAATTCGTGGGGGACAGGGGTTCAATGAGCAGTTCTTC
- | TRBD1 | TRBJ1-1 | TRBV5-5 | CASSSTGGDGVRAFF | TGTGCCAGCAGCTCGACAGGGGGCGACGGTGTGAGAGCTTTCTTT
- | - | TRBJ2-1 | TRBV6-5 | CASSYGLGPGGNKQFF | TGTGCCAGCAGTTACGGACTAGGCCCCGGGGGCAATAAGCAGTTCTTC
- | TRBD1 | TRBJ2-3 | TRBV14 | CASSFAGGFTDTQYF | TGTGCCAGCAGCTTTGCAGGGGGCTTCACAGATACGCAGTATTTT
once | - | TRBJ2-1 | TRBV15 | CATSRGIGMGDNEQFF | TGTGCCACCAGCAGAGGAATCGGTATGGGCGACAATGAGCAGTTCTTC
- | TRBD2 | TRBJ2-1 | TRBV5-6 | CASSLWLAGTGEQFF | TGTGCCAGCAGCTTGTGGCTAGCGGGGACTGGGGAGCAGTTCTTC
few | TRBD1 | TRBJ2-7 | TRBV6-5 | CASSVTGVSDEQYF | TGTGCCAGCAGTGTAACAGGGGTCTCGGACGAGCAGTACTTC